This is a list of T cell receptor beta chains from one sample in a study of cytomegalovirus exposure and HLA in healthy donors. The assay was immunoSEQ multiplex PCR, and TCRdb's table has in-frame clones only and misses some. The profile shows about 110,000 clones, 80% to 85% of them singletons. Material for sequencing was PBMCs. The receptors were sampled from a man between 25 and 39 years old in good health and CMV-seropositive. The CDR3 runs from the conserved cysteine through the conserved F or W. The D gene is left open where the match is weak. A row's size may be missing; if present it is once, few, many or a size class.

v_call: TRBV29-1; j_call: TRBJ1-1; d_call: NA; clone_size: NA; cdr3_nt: TGCAGCGTTGAGGGGAGGCGGGGGGTTGAAGCTTTCTTT; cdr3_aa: CSVEGRRGVEAFF
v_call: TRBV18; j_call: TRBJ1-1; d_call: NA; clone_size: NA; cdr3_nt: TGTGCCAGCTCCCTAAGCAGGGGCTCACAGGGACTCTTT; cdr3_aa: CASSLSRGSQGLF
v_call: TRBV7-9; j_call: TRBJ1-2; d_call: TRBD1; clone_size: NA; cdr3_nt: TGTGCCAGCAGTTCCACAGAACAGGGGAGGTACACCTTC; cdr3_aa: CASSSTEQGRYTF
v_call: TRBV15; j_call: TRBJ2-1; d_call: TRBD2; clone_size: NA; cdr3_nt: TGTGCCACCAGCAGAGAACTAGCGACTTACAATGAGCAGTTCTTC; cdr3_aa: CATSRELATYNEQFF
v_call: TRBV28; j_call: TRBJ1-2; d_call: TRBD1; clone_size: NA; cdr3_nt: TGTGCCAGCAGTCCCCCTGCCGGACAGGGGGACTATGGCTACACCTTC; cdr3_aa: CASSPPAGQGDYGYTF
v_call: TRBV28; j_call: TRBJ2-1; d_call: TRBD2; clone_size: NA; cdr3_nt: TGTGCCAGCAGCCGGGGAGGGGAACCCTACAATGAGCAGTTCTTC; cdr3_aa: CASSRGGEPYNEQFF
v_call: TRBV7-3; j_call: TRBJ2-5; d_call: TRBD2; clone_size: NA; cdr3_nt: TGTGCCAGCAGCTTCCTCGGGAGGGTCGACAGCGGACAAGAGACCCAGTACTTC; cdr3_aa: CASSFLGRVDSGQETQYF
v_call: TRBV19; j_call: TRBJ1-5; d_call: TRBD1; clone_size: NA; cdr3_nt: TGTGCCAGTAGTATAGTGGGACAGGGACGTAGCAATCAGCCCCAGCATTTT; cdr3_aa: CASSIVGQGRSNQPQHF
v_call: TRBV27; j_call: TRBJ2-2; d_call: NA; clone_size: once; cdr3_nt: TGTGCCAGCAGTCTGGGGGCGTACACCGGGGAGCTGTTTTTT; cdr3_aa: CASSLGAYTGELFF
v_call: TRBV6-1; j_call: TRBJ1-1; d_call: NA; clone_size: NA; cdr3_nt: TGTGCCAGCAGTGAAGGGACTTCACGGCTGAACACTGAAGCTTTCTTT; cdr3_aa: CASSEGTSRLNTEAFF
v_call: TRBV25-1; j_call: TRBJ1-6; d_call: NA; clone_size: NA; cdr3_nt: TGTGCCAGCAGTCGTCGGAATTCACCCCTCCACTTT; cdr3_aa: CASSRRNSPLHF
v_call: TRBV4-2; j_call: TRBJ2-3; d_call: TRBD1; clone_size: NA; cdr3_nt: TGTGCCAGCAGCAAAAAGGGGACAGGGTCTACAGATACGCAGTATTTT; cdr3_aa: CASSKKGTGSTDTQYF
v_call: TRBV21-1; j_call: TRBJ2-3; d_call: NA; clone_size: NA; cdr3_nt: TGTGCCAGCAGCCCCCGACTAGCGGGGGGGCAGGATACGCAGTATTTT; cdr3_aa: CASSPRLAGGQDTQYF
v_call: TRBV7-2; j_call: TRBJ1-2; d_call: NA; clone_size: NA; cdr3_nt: TGTGCCAGCAGCTTCGGAGGGGATAACTATGGCTACACCTTC; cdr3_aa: CASSFGGDNYGYTF
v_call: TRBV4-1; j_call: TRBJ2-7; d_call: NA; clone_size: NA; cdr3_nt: TGCGCCAGCAGCCAAGTGGCTGAACAAATCTACGAGCAGTACTTC; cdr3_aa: CASSQVAEQIYEQYF
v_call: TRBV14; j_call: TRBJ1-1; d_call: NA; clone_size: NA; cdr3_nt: TGTGCCAGCAGCCACGACCAAGGAGTATTTGTCACTGAAGCTTTCTTT; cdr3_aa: CASSHDQGVFVTEAFF
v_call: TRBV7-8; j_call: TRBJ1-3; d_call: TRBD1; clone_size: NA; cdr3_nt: TGTGCCAGCAGCTACAGGGGGCCTGGAAACACCATATATTTT; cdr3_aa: CASSYRGPGNTIYF
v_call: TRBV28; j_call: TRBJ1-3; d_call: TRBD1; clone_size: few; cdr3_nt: TGTGCCAGCAGTTCTCCCGGGACAGCGGACACCATATATTTT; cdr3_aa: CASSSPGTADTIYF
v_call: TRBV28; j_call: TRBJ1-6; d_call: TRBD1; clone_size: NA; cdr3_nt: TGTGCCAGCAGAGGGACAGCCTATAATTCACCCCTCCACTTT; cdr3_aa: CASRGTAYNSPLHF
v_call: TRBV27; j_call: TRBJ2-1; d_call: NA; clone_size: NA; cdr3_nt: TGTGCCAGCAGTCCAACTGCGGAGTATGAGCAGTTCTTC; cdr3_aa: CASSPTAEYEQFF
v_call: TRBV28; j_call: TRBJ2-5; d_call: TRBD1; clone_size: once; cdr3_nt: TGTGCCAGCAGTCCAGGGGGCGCCGAGACCCAGTACTTC; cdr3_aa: CASSPGGAETQYF
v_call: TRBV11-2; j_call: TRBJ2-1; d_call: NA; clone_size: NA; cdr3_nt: TGTGCCAGCAGCAATAGGGTCCGGGGGTACAATGAGCAGTTCTTC; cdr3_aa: CASSNRVRGYNEQFF
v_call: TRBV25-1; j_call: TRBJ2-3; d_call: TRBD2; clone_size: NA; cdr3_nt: TGTGCCTGTGACCCCGGACTAGCGGGAGATCCAGATACGCAGTATTTT; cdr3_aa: CACDPGLAGDPDTQYF
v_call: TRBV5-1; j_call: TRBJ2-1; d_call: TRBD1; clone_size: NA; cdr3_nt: TGCGCCAGCAGCACCCGACAGGGGATCTACAATGAGCAGTTCTTC; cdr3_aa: CASSTRQGIYNEQFF
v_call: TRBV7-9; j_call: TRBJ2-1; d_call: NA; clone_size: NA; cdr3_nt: TGTGCCAGCAGCTTAGGAGCGGGTCTATTCAATGAGCAGTTCTTC; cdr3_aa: CASSLGAGLFNEQFF
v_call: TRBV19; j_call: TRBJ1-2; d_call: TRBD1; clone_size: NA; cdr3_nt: TGTGCCAGTAGTATCAGCGCAGGGGGCTATGGCTACACCTTC; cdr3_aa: CASSISAGGYGYTF
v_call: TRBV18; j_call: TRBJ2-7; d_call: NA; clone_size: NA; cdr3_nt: TGTGCCAGCTCACCACCGTCCCATTCCTACGAGCAGTACTTC; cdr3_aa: CASSPPSHSYEQYF
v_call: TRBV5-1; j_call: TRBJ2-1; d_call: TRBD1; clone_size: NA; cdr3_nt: TGCGCCAGCAGCTTGTTGGCCGGGACAGGGGGCAATGAGCAGTTCTTC; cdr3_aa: CASSLLAGTGGNEQFF
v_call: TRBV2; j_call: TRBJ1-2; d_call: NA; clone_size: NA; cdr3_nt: TGTGCCAGCAGTATCCTTGGCATGGCTAACTATGGCTACACCTTC; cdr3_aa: CASSILGMANYGYTF
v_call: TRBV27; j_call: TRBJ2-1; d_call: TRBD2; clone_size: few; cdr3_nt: TGTGCCAGCAGCTATAGCGGGGGGGCCTACAATGAGCAGTTCTTC; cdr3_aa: CASSYSGGAYNEQFF
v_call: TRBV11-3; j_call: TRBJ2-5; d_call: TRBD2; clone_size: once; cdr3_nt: TGTGCCAGCAGCTTCCGGGGGGGGCCGTACCAAGAGACCCAGTACTTC; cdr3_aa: CASSFRGGPYQETQYF
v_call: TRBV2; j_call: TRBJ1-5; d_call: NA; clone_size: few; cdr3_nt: TGTGCCAGCAGCAGACACGATCCCCAGCCCCAGCATTTT; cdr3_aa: CASSRHDPQPQHF
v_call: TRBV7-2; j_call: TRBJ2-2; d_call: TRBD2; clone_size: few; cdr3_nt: TGTGCCAGCAACCCGACTAGCGGGACGTATCCCGGGGAGCTGTTTTTT; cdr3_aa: CASNPTSGTYPGELFF
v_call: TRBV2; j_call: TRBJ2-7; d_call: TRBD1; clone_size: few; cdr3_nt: TGTGCCAGCAGCCTCCCGACAGGGTACGAGCAGTACTTC; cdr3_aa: CASSLPTGYEQYF
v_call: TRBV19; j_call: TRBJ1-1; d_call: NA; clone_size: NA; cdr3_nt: TGTGCCAGTAGTATAAAGGGGGACACTGAAGCTTTCTTT; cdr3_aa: CASSIKGDTEAFF
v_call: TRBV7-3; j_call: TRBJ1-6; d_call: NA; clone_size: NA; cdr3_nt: TGTGCCAGCAGCCCGATAGGCGGCCGGAATTCACCCCTCCACTTT; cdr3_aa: CASSPIGGRNSPLHF
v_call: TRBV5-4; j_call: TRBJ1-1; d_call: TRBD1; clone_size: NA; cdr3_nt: TGTGCCAGCAGCGTGCCGGGACAGGGGGAAGCTTTCTTT; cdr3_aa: CASSVPGQGEAFF
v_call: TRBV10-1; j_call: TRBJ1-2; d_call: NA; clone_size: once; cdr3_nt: TGCGCCAGCAGTGGACAGAGATATGGCTACACCTTC; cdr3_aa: CASSGQRYGYTF
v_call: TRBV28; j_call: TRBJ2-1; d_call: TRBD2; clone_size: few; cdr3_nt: TGTGCCAGCAGCCAACTAGCGGGTGGGGAGCAGTTCTTC; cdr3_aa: CASSQLAGGEQFF
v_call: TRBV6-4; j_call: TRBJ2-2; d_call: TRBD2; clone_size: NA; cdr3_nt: TGTGCCAGCAGGACGGGACTAGCGGGGGGTCCCGGCGGGGAGCTGTTTTTT; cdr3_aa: CASRTGLAGGPGGELFF
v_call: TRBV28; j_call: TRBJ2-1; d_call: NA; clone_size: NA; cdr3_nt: TGTGCCAGCAGTTTGACGGGAAACTACAATGAGCAGTTCTTC; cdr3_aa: CASSLTGNYNEQFF
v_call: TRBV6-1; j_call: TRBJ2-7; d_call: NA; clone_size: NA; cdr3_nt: TGTGCCAGCAGTGAGTTTGGGGTCAGGGCCTACGAGCAGTACTTC; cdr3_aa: CASSEFGVRAYEQYF
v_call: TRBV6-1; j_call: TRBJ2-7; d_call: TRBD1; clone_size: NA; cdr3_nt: TGTGCCAGCAGTGACCGGGACAGGGGGTTCGAGCAGTACTTC; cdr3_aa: CASSDRDRGFEQYF
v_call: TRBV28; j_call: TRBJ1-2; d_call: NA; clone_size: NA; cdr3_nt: TGTCGGTCGGGGGTGGAATCCTATGGCTACACCTTC; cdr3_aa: CRSGVESYGYTF
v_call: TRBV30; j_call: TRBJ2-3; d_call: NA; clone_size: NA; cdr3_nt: TGTGCCTGGAAGATGAGGGCCACAGATACGCAGTATTTT; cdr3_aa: CAWKMRATDTQYF
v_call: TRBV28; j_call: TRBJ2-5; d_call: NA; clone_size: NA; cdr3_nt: TGTGCCAGCAGTTTGGCCCCACCTGCCGTGGCCCAGTACTTC; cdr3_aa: CASSLAPPAVAQYF
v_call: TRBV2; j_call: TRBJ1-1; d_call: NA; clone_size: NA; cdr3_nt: TGTGCCAGCAGTGAACTCCCTAACACTGAAGCTTTCTTT; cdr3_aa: CASSELPNTEAFF
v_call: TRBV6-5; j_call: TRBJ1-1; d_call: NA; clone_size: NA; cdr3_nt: TGTGCCAGCAGTGAAGCGCGGGGTACTGAAGCTTTCTTT; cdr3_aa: CASSEARGTEAFF
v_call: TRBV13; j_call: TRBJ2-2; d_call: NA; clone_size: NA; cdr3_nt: TGTGCCAGCAGCCCAGACAGGTCGAACACCGGGGAGCTGTTTTTT; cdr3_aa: CASSPDRSNTGELFF
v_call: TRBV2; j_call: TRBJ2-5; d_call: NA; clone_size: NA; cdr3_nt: TGTGCCAGCAGTGGTATACGGGGGGCATGGCAAGAGACCCAGTACTTC; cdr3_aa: CASSGIRGAWQETQYF
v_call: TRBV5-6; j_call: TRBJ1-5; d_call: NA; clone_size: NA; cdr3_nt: TGTGCCAGCAGCTTGAGGGGGGGAGGACAGTGGAATCAGCCCCAGCATTTT; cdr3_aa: CASSLRGGGQWNQPQHF
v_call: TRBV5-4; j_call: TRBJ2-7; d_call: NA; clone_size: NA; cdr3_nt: TGTGCCAGCTGGGCGCAAACTGCGCCCTACGAGCAGTACTTC; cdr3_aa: CASWAQTAPYEQYF
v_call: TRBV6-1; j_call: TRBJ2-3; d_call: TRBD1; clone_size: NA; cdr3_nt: TGTGCCAGCAGTGAACTGGTACAGGGGCACACAGATACGCAGTATTTT; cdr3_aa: CASSELVQGHTDTQYF